These T cell receptor beta chains were read from a single sample in a study of OX40 agonist ivuxolimab in advanced cancers. Profiled with immunoSEQ multiplex PCR; TCRdb holds only in-frame clones, not every one. The table lists 60,000 to 85,000 clones, just under 90% of them singletons. The source was CD4+ or CD8+ T cells sorted from blood, collected in a trial of the OX40 agonist ivuxolimab. These receptors were collected from an adult with an advanced solid tumor such as melanoma, head and neck, liver or kidney cancer. CDR3s include the opening cysteine and the closing phenylalanine or tryptophan. A D gene is named only where the DNA matches it firmly. Expanded clones get a size class; other rows say once, few or many, or leave the size out.

J gene	clone size	D gene	V gene	CDR3 protein	CDR3 DNA
TRBJ2-5	-	TRBD2	TRBV7-6	CASSLASPTSGGKETQYF	TGTGCCAGCAGCTTAGCCAGCCCCACTAGCGGGGGGAAAGAGACCCAGTACTTC
TRBJ2-1	-	-	TRBV5-1	CASSSSTHSYNEQFF	TGCGCCAGCAGCTCGTCGACCCACTCCTACAATGAGCAGTTCTTC
TRBJ1-5	-	-	TRBV5-1	CASSWRGLGNQPQHF	TGCGCCAGCAGCTGGAGGGGGTTGGGAAATCAGCCCCAGCATTTT
TRBJ2-1	-	-	TRBV2	CASRTWGLRDEQFF	TGTGCCAGCAGGACCTGGGGGCTCCGGGATGAGCAGTTCTTC
TRBJ1-2	-	-	TRBV10-1	CASSGTRGGYTF	TGCGCCAGCAGTGGGACTAGGGGCGGCTACACCTTC
TRBJ2-5	once	-	TRBV30	CAWSAPERAQYF	TGTGCCTGGAGCGCCCCGGAAAGGGCCCAGTACTTC
TRBJ1-3	-	-	TRBV19	CASSIIYSDFGNTIYF	TGTGCCAGTAGTATCATCTACAGCGATTTTGGAAACACCATATATTTT
TRBJ1-1	-	-	TRBV7-6	CASSLAQGHYTEAFF	TGTGCCAGCAGCTTAGCGCAGGGACACTACACTGAAGCTTTCTTT
TRBJ1-1	-	-	TRBV5-1	CASSFIPGENTEAFF	TGCGCCAGCAGCTTCATTCCAGGGGAGAACACTGAAGCTTTCTTT
TRBJ2-7	-	-	TRBV11-3	CASSLDSSYEQYF	TGTGCCAGCAGCTTGGACAGTTCCTACGAGCAGTACTTC
TRBJ2-3	-	TRBD1	TRBV27	CASSFDRGRGDTQYF	TGTGCCAGCAGTTTTGACAGGGGGCGTGGAGATACGCAGTATTTT
TRBJ1-2	-	-	TRBV6-6	CASSRSVLYGYTF	TGTGCCAGCAGCCGATCAGTCCTCTATGGCTACACCTTC
TRBJ1-2	few	-	TRBV6-6	CASSSQGLYYGYTF	TGTGCCAGCAGTTCACAGGGACTTTACTATGGCTACACCTTC
TRBJ2-1	-	TRBD2	TRBV4-1	CASSQRTTSGGYNEQFF	TGCGCCAGCAGCCAGCGTACGACTAGCGGGGGGTACAATGAGCAGTTCTTC
TRBJ2-1	-	TRBD2	TRBV27	CASSASLAGTYNEQFF	TGTGCCAGCAGTGCCTCACTAGCGGGGACATACAATGAGCAGTTCTTC
TRBJ2-6	-	-	TRBV30	CAWSEMVVGSGANVLTF	TGTGCCTGGAGTGAGATGGTGGTAGGCTCTGGGGCCAACGTCCTGACTTTC
TRBJ2-3	-	-	TRBV10-3	CAISVGGLDGDTQYF	TGTGCCATCAGTGTAGGTGGGCTAGATGGAGATACGCAGTATTTT
TRBJ1-1	once	-	TRBV6-5	CASRSWTEAFF	TGTGCCAGCAGGAGTTGGACTGAAGCTTTCTTT
TRBJ2-1	-	-	TRBV9	CASSVALLNKQFF	TGTGCCAGCAGCGTAGCACTGTTGAATAAGCAGTTCTTC
TRBJ1-2	-	TRBD1	TRBV28	CASSRQGLLGYGYTF	TGTGCCAGCAGTCGACAGGGGCTACTAGGCTATGGCTACACCTTC
TRBJ2-5	-	TRBD2	TRBV15	CATSRDGSGRTQYF	TGTGCCACCAGCAGAGATGGGAGCGGGAGGACCCAGTACTTC
TRBJ2-3	-	-	TRBV29-1	CSVVEGSDTQYF	TGCAGCGTTGTGGAGGGGTCAGATACGCAGTATTTT
TRBJ2-7	-	TRBD2	TRBV5-6	CASSPRLAGSYEQYF	TGTGCCAGCAGCCCCCGACTAGCGGGATCCTACGAGCAGTACTTC
TRBJ1-6	-	-	TRBV10-3	CAISTPNSPLHF	TGTGCCATCAGTACCCCTAATTCACCCCTCCACTTT
TRBJ2-2	-	TRBD2	TRBV6-5	CASRRLAGEPGELFF	TGTGCCAGCAGGCGACTAGCGGGAGAGCCCGGGGAGCTGTTTTTT
TRBJ1-5	-	-	TRBV27	CASSPSRHPNQPQHF	TGTGCCAGCAGTCCCTCGCGGCATCCCAATCAGCCCCAGCATTTT
TRBJ2-2	-	-	TRBV6-1	CASSELRGRGFGELFF	TGTGCCAGCAGTGAACTAAGGGGACGAGGGTTCGGGGAGCTGTTTTTT
TRBJ2-1	-	-	TRBV10-1	CARGARGYEQFF	TGCGCCAGGGGGGCCAGGGGCTATGAGCAGTTCTTC
TRBJ2-7	-	TRBD2	TRBV28	CASSLTSGRTEQYF	TGTGCCAGCAGTTTGACTAGCGGGAGAACAGAGCAGTACTTC
TRBJ1-5	-	-	TRBV19	CASSKRGEEQPQHF	TGTGCCAGTAGTAAAAGGGGAGAGGAACAGCCCCAGCATTTT
TRBJ1-6	few	-	TRBV6-1	CASSPDTHNSPLHF	TGTGCCAGCAGTCCAGACACTCATAATTCACCCCTCCACTTT
TRBJ1-3	once	-	TRBV11-2	CASSSRLTGNTIYF	TGTGCCAGCAGCTCTCGTTTAACAGGAAACACCATATATTTT
TRBJ1-1	-	TRBD1	TRBV29-1	CSVDGTGGLGHPLEAFF	TGCAGCGTGGATGGGACAGGGGGGCTGGGTCACCCCCTCGAAGCTTTCTTT
TRBJ1-1	-	-	TRBV9	CASSPRSGRSGGTEAFF	TGTGCCAGCAGCCCACGGTCTGGCCGAAGTGGTGGCACTGAAGCTTTCTTT
TRBJ2-7	once	-	TRBV28	CASSLMGGAGGLYEQYF	TGTGCCAGCAGTTTAATGGGGGGGGCAGGGGGACTCTACGAGCAGTACTTC
TRBJ1-1	-	-	TRBV18	CASSPGQANTEAFF	TGTGCCAGCTCACCAGGACAAGCGAACACTGAAGCTTTCTTT
TRBJ2-5	-	-	TRBV7-8	CASSRVWVQETQYF	TGTGCCAGCAGCCGGGTTTGGGTACAAGAGACCCAGTACTTC
TRBJ1-2	-	-	TRBV6-6	CAGSYGVDGGYTF	TGTGCCGGCAGTTACGGAGTGGACGGCGGCTACACCTTC
TRBJ2-2	-	-	TRBV10-1	CASSESGQWLFF	TGCGCCAGCAGTGAGTCTGGACAGTGGCTGTTTTTT
TRBJ1-2	-	-	TRBV14	CASSQDPGGQYYGYTF	TGTGCCAGCAGCCAAGATCCGGGGGGCCAATACTATGGCTACACCTTC
TRBJ1-2	once	-	TRBV29-1	CSVEGRGAPGGYTF	TGCAGCGTTGAGGGCCGGGGGGCCCCTGGGGGCTACACCTTC
TRBJ1-1	-	-	TRBV9	CASSDSRGFAFF	TGTGCCAGCAGCGACTCCAGGGGATTTGCTTTCTTT